A single sample gave rise to the 26 T cell receptor beta chains below, sequenced in a study of blood T cell repertoires in COVID-19. Sequencing was performed with immunoSEQ multiplex PCR; in TCRdb, only in-frame clones are kept and a portion is missing. The data contain around 200,000 clones, roughly 80% of them singletons. Sequenced material: peripheral blood. The receptors derive from a man in his forties or fifties who had recovered from COVID-19.

The V gene is TRBV9, the J gene TRBJ2-1; the match to TRBD2 covers 8 bases. The germline CDR1 and CDR2 sequences are SGDLS and YYNGEE. The CDR3 is 16 amino acids. V shed 2 bases, J shed 1 base, and the junction held 5 bases outside the gene matches. This CDR3 reads CASSVLAGHSYNEQFF. CDR3 bases: TGTGCCAGCAGCGTGTTAGCGGGACATTCCTACAATGAGCAGTTCTTC.

This sequence joins TRBV5-1 and TRBJ2-3, with D tentatively TRBD1 (6 bases). Looked up from germline, CDR1 is SGHRS and CDR2 is YFSETQ. This CDR3 region has 16 residues. The germline V and J ends were trimmed by 0 bases and 4 bases, with 15 bases remaining between them. CDR3: CASSLVPAGAPDTQYF. CDR3 sequence (DNA): TGCGCCAGCAGCTTGGTCCCGGCAGGGGCCCCAGATACGCAGTATTTT.

This sequence joins TRBV28 and TRBJ2-5, with a tentative D call TRBD2 (5 bases). The germline V and J ends were trimmed by 3 bases and 5 bases, with 7 bases remaining between them. CDR3 size: 12 residues. CDR1 is MDHEN, CDR2 SYDVKM, per germline. In nucleotides, the CDR3 is TGTGCCAGCAGTTTGGGAGACGAGACCCAGTACTTC. This sequence encodes CASSLGDETQYF.

The rearrangement joins TRBV7-8 to TRBJ1-1; a weak D match, TRBD1 (6 bases). CDR1 is SGHVS and CDR2 is FQNEAQ in the germline V gene. The length of the CDR3 is 12 residues. Trimming stripped 1 base from V and 11 bases from J, with 11 bases between. CDR3 amino acids: CASSLGPGVAFF. CDR3 coding DNA: TGTGCCAGCAGCTTAGGACCAGGGGTGGCTTTCTTT.

The chain combines TRBV2 with TRBJ2-3; 8 bases agree with TRBD2. This CDR3 is 17 amino acids long. The germline CDR1 and CDR2 sequences are SNHLY and FYNNEI. V lost 0 bases to trimming and J lost 6 bases; unmatched junction nucleotides: 11. The CDR3 spells CASSEAEMAGGLDTQYF. In DNA form, the CDR3 reads TGTGCCAGCAGTGAAGCGGAAATGGCGGGAGGTTTGGATACGCAGTATTTT.

The gene calls are TRBV3-1 (or the pseudogene TRBV3-2) and TRBJ2-7; D is ambiguous. The germline V gene encodes CDR1 LGHDT and CDR2 YNNKEL (reference sequence). The CDR3 loop spans 14 amino acids. V was pared by 0 bases and J by 9 bases, with 15 bases between. The CDR3 DNA is TGTGCCAGCAGCCAAGATCTAACTACTCGCCGGCAGTACTTC. Protein: CASSQDLTTRRQYF.

The chain employs TRBV28 and TRBJ2-7; D possibly corresponds to TRBD1 (5 bases). The germline gives CDR1 MDHEN, CDR2 SYDVKM. Trimming shortened V by 6 bases and J by 4 bases, and 7 bases separated the two germline ends. CDR3 size: 11 residues. Here the CDR3 DNA reads TGTGCCAGCAGGTCAGGGTACGAGCAGTACTTC. This codes for CASRSGYEQYF.

This chain connects TRBV10-3 to TRBJ2-4; weak D call: TRBD1 (6 bases). The CDR3 extends over 21 amino acids. Trimming took off 6 bases at V and 5 bases at J, with 35 bases between the two ends. CDR1 ENHRY and CDR2 SYGVKD come from the germline V gene. The CDR3 is CAIRHAGEGRARRGDENIQYF. Written as DNA, the CDR3 is TGTGCCATCAGACATGCAGGGGAAGGAAGAGCCCGACGAGGAGACGAAAACATTCAGTACTTC.

CDR3: CASSIPPGQGAYNQPQHF. In nucleotides, the CDR3 is TGTGCCAGTAGTATCCCTCCGGGACAGGGGGCATACAATCAGCCCCAGCATTTT. The chain recombines TRBV19 with TRBJ1-5, with TRBD1 matching 12 bases. The CDR3 is 18 residues long. Germline-derived CDR1 and CDR2 are LNHDA and SQIVND (reference sequence). V dropped 3 bases and J dropped 3; count of bases not matched to a gene: 9.

The chain combines TRBV5-6 with TRBJ1-2; 9 positions agree with TRBD1. Germline V CDR1 and CDR2: SGHDT, YYEEEE. The CDR3 contains 16 residues. Losses at the gene ends were 0 bases for V and 4 bases for J; bases not matched to a gene: 7. CDR3 DNA sequence: TGTGCCAGCAGCTTGGGAGACAGGGGGTCCAGCTATGGCTACACCTTC. Translation: CASSLGDRGSSYGYTF.

J is TRBJ2-7 and V is TRBV6-5; 8 nucleotides align to TRBD1. The ends lost 7 bases at V and 4 bases at J; junction bases unmatched: 6. Germline lookup yields CDR1 MNHEY and CDR2 SVGAGI. This CDR3 has 13 amino acids. CDR3 in amino acids: CASMGTGYYEQYF. Here the CDR3 DNA reads TGTGCCAGCATGGGGACAGGTTATTACGAGCAGTACTTC.

This clone occurred once. This sequence joins TRBV11-1 and TRBJ2-3, with TRBD2 as a possible D gene (7 bases). V gave up 7 bases and J gave up 8 bases, with 22 bases separating them. The CDR3 has 15 residues. Germline CDR1 and CDR2: SGHAT and FQDESV (reference sequence). The CDR3 loop is CASTYTYGGHGTQYF. The CDR3 DNA reads TGTGCCAGCACTTACACTTACGGGGGGCATGGTACGCAGTATTTT.

The rearrangement joins TRBV4-1 to TRBJ2-7, with D possibly being TRBD2 (6 bases). The CDR3 loop spans 14 amino acids. V lost 6 bases and J lost 6, with 18 bases in between. Germline CDR1 MGHRA, CDR2 YSYEKL. The CDR3 loop is CASRPGEGLFEQYF. The CDR3 bases are TGCGCCAGCAGGCCGGGAGAAGGTCTCTTCGAGCAGTACTTC.

The rearrangement links TRBV12-5 to TRBJ2-1, with TRBD1 identical over 11 bases. CDR1 LGHNT and CDR2 FRNRAP come from the germline V gene. With 5 bases clipped from V and 7 bases from J, the junction kept 19 bases outside the gene matches. The CDR3 covers 19 residues. CDR3 in amino acids: CASGMDRGRGLVGQNEQFF. The CDR3 DNA is TGTGCTAGTGGTATGGACAGGGGGCGAGGACTAGTCGGGCAAAATGAGCAGTTCTTC.

The chain has TRBV20-1 and TRBJ2-2; TRBD2 matches at 8 bases. The CDR3 spans 15 residues. J lost 4 bases, V lost 3 bases, and 7 bases had no gene match. Germline CDR1 is DFQATT and CDR2 is SNEGSKA (reference sequence). The CDR3 sequence is CSASKAGAGTGELFF. The CDR3 DNA follows: TGCAGTGCTAGTAAAGCGGGAGCGGGCACCGGGGAGCTGTTTTTT.

The rearrangement links TRBV27 to TRBJ1-1, with D maybe TRBD1 (5 bases). This CDR3 is 13 amino acids long. The V end was cut by 2 bases, the J end by 3 bases, with 7 bases between. Germline-derived CDR1 and CDR2 are MNHEY and SMNVEV (reference sequence). CDR3 sequence reads: CASSLEGDTEAFF. The CDR3 DNA follows: TGTGCCAGCAGTTTAGAAGGGGACACTGAAGCTTTCTTT.

V is TRBV12-3 or TRBV12-4 and J is TRBJ2-7; weak D call: TRBD1 (6 bases). With 4 bases removed from V and 3 bases from J, the gap between germline ends came to 10 bases. The CDR3 is 13 residues long. CDR3 DNA sequence: TGTGCCAGCAGTTACCAAGGGGGCTACGAGCAGTACTTC. Translation: CASSYQGGYEQYF.

In its sample, this clone was seen a few times. The V and J genes are TRBV12-5 and TRBJ2-2; 9 bases are shared with TRBD2. This CDR3 region has 17 residues. Unmatched junction bases numbered 10, after V lost 2 bases and J lost 6 bases. In germline, CDR1 is LGHNT, CDR2 FRNRAP. CDR3 in amino acids: CASGLTHSGSPSGELFF. The CDR3 DNA reads as TGTGCTAGTGGTTTGACCCATAGCGGGAGCCCCTCCGGGGAGCTGTTTTTT.

The chain couples TRBV5-4 to TRBJ2-2; 8 bases fit TRBD1. This CDR3 spans 16 amino acids. Trimming at V came to 1 base and at J to 4 bases, leaving 6 bases not matched to a gene. Germline CDR1 and CDR2: SGHNT and YYREEE (reference sequence). The CDR3 nucleotides are TGTGCCAGCAGCTTGCCACAGGGGGGAATCACCGGGGAGCTGTTTTTT. It yields the protein CASSLPQGGITGELFF.

The chain recombines TRBV24-1 with TRBJ2-5, with 8 bases aligning to TRBD2. Germline-derived CDR1 and CDR2 are KGHDR and SFDVKD. With V trimmed by 7 bases and J by 3 bases, 9 bases remained unmatched. The CDR3 is 15 residues long. The CDR3 reads CATSDPGLAEETQYF. CDR3 sequence (DNA): TGTGCCACCAGCGACCCCGGACTAGCAGAAGAGACCCAGTACTTC.

The V and J genes are TRBV9 and TRBJ1-3, with D possibly TRBD1 on 5 matching bases. Germline V lookup: CDR1 SGDLS, CDR2 YYNGEE. The CDR3 totals 17 residues. V lost 1 base to trimming and J lost 2 bases, with 16 bases between them. The CDR3 loop is CASSVFPDPTAGNTIYF. The DNA of the CDR3 is TGTGCCAGCAGCGTATTCCCCGACCCGACAGCTGGAAACACCATATATTTT.

This clone was found a few times. This chain links TRBV7-3 with TRBJ2-1; 12 positions agree with TRBD2. Germline trimming cut 5 bases from V and 4 bases from J; bases unmatched to any gene: 6. CDR1 SGHTA and CDR2 FQGTGA come from the germline V gene. The CDR3 covers 16 residues. The CDR3 DNA reads as TGTGCCAGCAGCCGCGGACTAGCGGGGACGTACAATGAGCAGTTCTTC. It encodes CASSRGLAGTYNEQFF.

In nucleotides, the CDR3 is TGTGCCAGCTCACCTCGGAGCGGGTCTGGAAACACCATATATTTT. This encodes CASSPRSGSGNTIYF. The chain has TRBV18 and TRBJ1-3; D ambiguous. Trimming took off 3 bases at V and 1 base at J, with 10 bases between the two ends. Germline-derived CDR1 and CDR2 are KGHSH and LQKENI. The CDR3 length is 15 residues. Full variable domain (outside the CDR3, taken from reference TRBV18 and TRBJ1-3): NAGVMQNPRHLVRRRGQEARLRCSPMKGHSHVYWYRQLPEEGLKFMVYLQKENIIDESGMPKERFSAEFPKEGPSILRIQQVVRGDSAAYFCASSPRSGSGNTIYFGEGSWLTVV.

This clone has only one observation. The genes are TRBV15 and TRBJ1-1; D possibly corresponds to TRBD1 (6 bases). Germline values: CDR1 LNHNV, CDR2 YYDKDF (reference sequence). This CDR3 region has 16 residues. Deletions cut 0 bases from V and 0 bases from J, with 11 bases between. The CDR3 sequence is CATSRDWTAMNTEAFF. CDR3 in DNA: TGTGCCACCAGCAGAGATTGGACAGCTATGAACACTGAAGCTTTCTTT.

The rearrangement uses TRBV6-1 and TRBJ2-3; perhaps TRBD2 as D (5 bases). The CDR3 has 17 residues. The V end was cut by 1 base, the J end by 0 bases, with 14 bases between. The germline V gene has CDR1 MNHNS and CDR2 SASEGT. The CDR3, as DNA: TGTGCCAGCAGTGAAGGTGTGTTTAGCGCGAGCACAGATACGCAGTATTTT. Protein product: CASSEGVFSASTDTQYF.

The rearrangement links TRBV19 to TRBJ1-4, with TRBD1 matching 7 bases. Germline V CDR1 and CDR2: LNHDA, SQIVND (reference sequence). The trim removed 6 bases at V and 12 bases at J, leaving 13 bases unmatched. This CDR3 has 14 amino acids. CDR3 region: CASSGTALNVELFF. CDR3 DNA sequence: TGTGCCAGTAGCGGGACAGCCCTGAATGTTGAACTGTTTTTT.